Following are 14 T cell receptor beta chains from one sample sequenced in a study of regulatory T cells in long-lasting Graves disease. Documented time point: newly diagnosed GD, antithyroid drugs for less than 3 months. Generation of the TCR library employed RNA extracted from PBMCs. The TCR beta library used iRepertoire HTBI primers with Arm-PCR amplification of CDR3. TCRdb re-called the multiplex PCR reads with MiXCR, one entry per CDR3 protein. The table includes over 350,000 distinct CDR3 sequences, approximately 15% detected once. The same sample was also studied in work on T cells in Graves' hyperthyroidism and ophthalmopathy.

Sequencing was performed on peripheral blood mononuclear cells (PBMCs), taken at new diagnosis, from a patient treated with antithyroid drugs. These receptors were obtained from a woman aged 40 to 55 with Graves disease.

This clonotype was seen at least ten times. The J gene is TRBJ1-3, the V gene TRBV12-3 or TRBV12-4; possibly TRBD1 for D (5 bases). V lost 2 bases and J lost 2, with 7 bases in between. This CDR3 is 14 amino acids long. DNA for the CDR3: TGTGCCAGCAGTTTACAGGGTGCTGGAAACACCATATATTTT. As protein: CASSLQGAGNTIYF.

This clonotype was counted at least ten times. This chain uses TRBV28 with TRBJ2-6; D may be TRBD1 (5 bases). This CDR3 has 17 amino acids. Trimming stripped 2 bases from V and 2 bases from J, with 13 bases between. Germline CDR1 MDHEN, CDR2 SYDVKM. DNA of the CDR3: TGTGCCAGCAGTTTAAGGGTGGGGCAGCCTGGGGCCAACGTCCTGACTTTC. Its protein product is CASSLRVGQPGANVLTF. The entire variable domain, with the rest obtained from reference TRBV28 and TRBJ2-6, is as follows: DVKVTQSSRYLVKRTGEKVFLECVQDMDHENMFWYRQDPGLGLRLIYFSYDVKMKEKGDIPEGYSVSREKKERFSLILESASTNQTSMYLCASSLRVGQPGANVLTFGAGSRLTVL.

Comment on this clonotype: A far more abundant clone sits one base away, making this likely a read error. The chain is built from TRBV11-3 and TRBJ2-5; TRBD2 aligns across 7 bases. Looked up from germline, CDR1 is SGHNT and CDR2 is YENEEA. The CDR3 is 16 amino acids. The CDR3 DNA reads as TGTGCCAGCATCTTAGACGAGGGAGGGCCGTGGGAGACCCAGTACTTC. This encodes CASILDEGGPWETQYF.

This clonotype has at least ten counts. The rearrangement uses TRBV7-9 and TRBJ1-3; D is ambiguous. Germline CDR1 reads SEHNR; CDR2 reads FQNEAQ (reference sequence). The CDR3 is 15 residues long. Trimming shortened V by 5 bases and J by 3 bases, and 14 bases separated the two germline ends. CDR3 residues: CASSESLGFGNTIYF. The CDR3 nucleotides are TGTGCCAGCAGCGAGTCACTAGGCTTTGGAAACACCATATATTTT.

Only a few counts were recorded for this clonotype. This chain uses TRBV19 with TRBJ2-1, with TRBD2 identical over 16 bases. CDR1 and CDR2 (germline): LNHDA, SQIVND (reference sequence). The CDR3 sequence is 18 residues long. Trimming removed 5 bases from V and 3 bases from J; junction bases left unmatched: 7. The CDR3 here is CASSPGTSGRGGYNEQFF. The CDR3 nucleotides are TGTGCCAGTAGTCCAGGGACTAGCGGGAGGGGAGGCTACAATGAGCAGTTCTTC.

A few counts support this clonotype. The chain has TRBV27 and TRBJ2-3, with 9 bases identical to TRBD2. The CDR3 is 14 residues long. The germline CDR1 and CDR2 sequences are MNHEY and SMNVEV (reference sequence). J was trimmed by 2 bases and V by 7 bases; bases with no gene match: 4. The CDR3 bases are TGTGCCAGCAATATAGCGGGAGACACAGATACGCAGTATTTT. Its translation is CASNIAGDTDTQYF.

This clonotype appeared once. The rearrangement links TRBV20-1 to TRBJ1-1; possibly TRBD1 for D (5 bases). CDR3 length: 12 amino acids. Germline-derived CDR1 and CDR2 are DFQATT and SNEGSKA (reference sequence). V lost 1 base to trimming and J lost 8 bases, with 11 bases between them. This CDR3 reads CSARGRGDEAFF. In nucleotides, the CDR3 is TGCAGTGCTAGAGGACGGGGGGACGAAGCTTTCTTT.

The genes are TRBV2 and TRBJ2-2; TRBD2 aligns across 10 bases. The CDR3 spans 17 residues. In germline, CDR1 is SNHLY, CDR2 FYNNEI. Trimming cost V 5 bases and J 6 bases; bases outside gene matches: 12. The CDR3 reads CASSSYPGAGGAGELFF. The CDR3 DNA sequence: TGTGCCAGCAGTTCCTACCCCGGAGCGGGAGGGGCCGGGGAGCTGTTTTTT.

This clonotype was seen many times. The chain joins TRBV13 to TRBJ2-1; D gene uncertain. The J call may be incorrect, as the DNA end agrees better with TRBJ2-5. This CDR3 is 14 amino acids long. In germline, CDR1 is PRHDT, CDR2 FYEKMQ (reference sequence). CDR3: CASSTPGEQETQYF. The CDR3 DNA follows: TGTGCCAGCAGCACCCCAGGAGAACAAGAGACCCAGTACTTC.

This clonotype was observed a single time. The chain is built from TRBV7-9 and TRBJ2-7; D remains ambiguous. Trimming left V 2 bases short and J 5 bases short, with 13 bases between. Per germline, CDR1 SEHNR and CDR2 FQNEAQ (reference sequence). The CDR3 length is 14 residues. The CDR3: CASSLPPADDEQYF. CDR3 in DNA: TGTGCCAGCAGCTTACCGCCCGCTGACGACGAGCAGTACTTC.

The table lists this clonotype with a few counts. J is TRBJ2-3 and V is TRBV5-4, with TRBD2 identical over 10 bases. The V gene's germline CDR1 is SGHNT and CDR2 YYREEE (reference sequence). J gave up 3 bases and V 4 bases, and 8 bases lay outside the gene matches. There are 16 residues in the CDR3. CDR3 residues: CASSPPTLAGTDTQYF. As DNA, the CDR3 is TGTGCCAGCAGCCCCCCGACACTAGCGGGAACAGATACGCAGTATTTT.

In this sample, this clonotype turned up many times. The CDR3 DNA sequence: TGTGCCAGTAGTATCGGGACAGGCTATGGCTACACCTTC. Protein sequence: CASSIGTGYGYTF. V is TRBV19 and J is TRBJ1-2, with TRBD1 matching 8 bases. Germline V gene sequence: CDR1 LNHDA, CDR2 SQIVND (reference sequence). This CDR3 is 13 amino acids long. The V segment lost 3 bases and the J segment 4 bases; nucleotides outside the gene matches: 1.

This clonotype was detected many times. The chain employs TRBV12-3 or TRBV12-4 and TRBJ2-3; no firm D call. The CDR3 extends over 15 amino acids. Trimming cost V 3 bases and J 6 bases, with 16 bases left between them. CDR3 sequence: CASSFNGPDGDTQYF. The CDR3 DNA is TGTGCCAGCAGTTTTAACGGACCAGATGGCGATACGCAGTATTTT.

This chain links TRBV9 with TRBJ1-2, with 7 bases lining up with TRBD1. This CDR3 is 14 amino acids long. V shed 3 bases and J 0 bases; nucleotides not matched to a gene: 2. Germline loops: CDR1 SGDLS, CDR2 YYNGEE. The CDR3 reads CASSGDSANYGYTF. For the CDR3, the DNA is TGTGCCAGCAGCGGGGACAGCGCTAACTATGGCTACACCTTC.